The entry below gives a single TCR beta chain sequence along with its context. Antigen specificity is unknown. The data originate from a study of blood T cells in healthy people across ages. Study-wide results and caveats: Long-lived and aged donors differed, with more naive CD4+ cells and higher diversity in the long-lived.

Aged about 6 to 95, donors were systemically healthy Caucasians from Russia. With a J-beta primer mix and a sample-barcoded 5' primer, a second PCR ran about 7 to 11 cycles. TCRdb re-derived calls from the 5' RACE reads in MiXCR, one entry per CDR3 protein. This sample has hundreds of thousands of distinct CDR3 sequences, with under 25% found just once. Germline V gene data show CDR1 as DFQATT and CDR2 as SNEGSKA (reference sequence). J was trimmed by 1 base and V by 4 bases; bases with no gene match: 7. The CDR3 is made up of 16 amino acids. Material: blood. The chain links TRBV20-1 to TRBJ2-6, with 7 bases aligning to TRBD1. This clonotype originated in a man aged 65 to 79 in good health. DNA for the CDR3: TGCAGTGCTAATGACAGGGCCCTATCTGGGGCCAACGTCCTGACTTTC. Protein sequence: CSANDRALSGANVLTF.